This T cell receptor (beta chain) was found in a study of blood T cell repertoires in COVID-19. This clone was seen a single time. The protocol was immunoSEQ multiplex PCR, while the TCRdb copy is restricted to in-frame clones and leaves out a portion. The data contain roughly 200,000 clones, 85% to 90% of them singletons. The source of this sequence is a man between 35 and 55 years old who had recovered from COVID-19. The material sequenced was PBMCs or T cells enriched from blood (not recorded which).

The CDR3 spells CASSVSGAGNTIYF. The CDR3 DNA reads as TGTGCCAGCAGCGTGTCCGGGGCTGGAAACACCATATATTTT. The rearrangement links TRBV9 to TRBJ1-3, with unresolved D. CDR1 and CDR2 from the germline V gene are SGDLS and YYNGEE. V shed 2 bases and J shed 2 bases, with 8 bases lying between them. The CDR3 loop spans 14 amino acids.